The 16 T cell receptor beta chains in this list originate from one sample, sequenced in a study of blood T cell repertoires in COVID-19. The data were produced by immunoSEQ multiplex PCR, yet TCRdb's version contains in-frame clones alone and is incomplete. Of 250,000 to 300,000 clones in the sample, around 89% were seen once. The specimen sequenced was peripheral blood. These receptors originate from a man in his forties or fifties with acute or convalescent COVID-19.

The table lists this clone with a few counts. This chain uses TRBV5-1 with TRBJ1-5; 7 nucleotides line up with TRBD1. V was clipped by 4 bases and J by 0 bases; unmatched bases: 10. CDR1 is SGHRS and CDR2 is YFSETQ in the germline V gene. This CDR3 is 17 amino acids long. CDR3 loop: CASSPGTALYSNQPQHF. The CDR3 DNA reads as TGCGCCAGCAGCCCGGGGACAGCGCTTTATAGCAATCAGCCCCAGCATTTT.

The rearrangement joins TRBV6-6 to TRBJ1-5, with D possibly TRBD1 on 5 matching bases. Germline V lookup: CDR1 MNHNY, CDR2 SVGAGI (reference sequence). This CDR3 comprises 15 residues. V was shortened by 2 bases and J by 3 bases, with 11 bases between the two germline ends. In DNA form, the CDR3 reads TGTGCCAGCAGTTACGAGGGGAGGGTCAATCAGCCCCAGCATTTT. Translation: CASSYEGRVNQPQHF.

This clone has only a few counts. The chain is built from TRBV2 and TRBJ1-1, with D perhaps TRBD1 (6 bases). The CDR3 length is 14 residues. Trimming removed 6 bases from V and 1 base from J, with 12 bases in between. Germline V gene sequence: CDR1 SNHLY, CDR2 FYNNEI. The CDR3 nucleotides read TGTGCCAGCAGCAAAGGGACAAAGAACACTGAAGCTTTCTTT. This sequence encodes CASSKGTKNTEAFF.

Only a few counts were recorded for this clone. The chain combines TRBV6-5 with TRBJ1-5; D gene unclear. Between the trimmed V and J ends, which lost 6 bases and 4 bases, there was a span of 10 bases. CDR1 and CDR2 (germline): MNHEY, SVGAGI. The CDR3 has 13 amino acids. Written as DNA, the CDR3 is TGTGCCAGCAGGCTATCGGGGAATCAGCCCCAGCATTTT. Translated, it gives CASRLSGNQPQHF.

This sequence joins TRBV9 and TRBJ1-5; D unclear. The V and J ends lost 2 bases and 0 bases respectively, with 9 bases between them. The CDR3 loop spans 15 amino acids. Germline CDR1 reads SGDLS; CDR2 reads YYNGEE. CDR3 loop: CASSVGQNSNQPQHF. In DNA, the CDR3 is TGTGCCAGCAGCGTTGGGCAGAATAGCAATCAGCCCCAGCATTTT.

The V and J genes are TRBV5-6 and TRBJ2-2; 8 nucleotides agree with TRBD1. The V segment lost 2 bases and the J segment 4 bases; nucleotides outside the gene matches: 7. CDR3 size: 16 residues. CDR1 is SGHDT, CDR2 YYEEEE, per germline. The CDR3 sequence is CASSFPGQVTTGELFF. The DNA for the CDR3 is TGTGCCAGCAGCTTCCCGGGACAGGTGACCACCGGGGAGCTGTTTTTT.

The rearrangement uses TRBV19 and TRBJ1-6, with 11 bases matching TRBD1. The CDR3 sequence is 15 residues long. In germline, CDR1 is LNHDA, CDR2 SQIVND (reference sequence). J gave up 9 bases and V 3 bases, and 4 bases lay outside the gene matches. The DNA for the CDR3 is TGTGCCAGTAGTATGGTCGGGACAGGGGGTTCACCCCTCCACTTT. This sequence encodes CASSMVGTGGSPLHF. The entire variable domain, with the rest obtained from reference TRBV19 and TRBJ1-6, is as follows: DGGITQSPKYLFRKEGQNVTLSCEQNLNHDAMYWYRQDPGQGLRLIYYSQIVNDFQKGDIAEGYSVSREKKESFPLTVTSAQKNPTAFYLCASSMVGTGGSPLHFGNGTRLTVT.

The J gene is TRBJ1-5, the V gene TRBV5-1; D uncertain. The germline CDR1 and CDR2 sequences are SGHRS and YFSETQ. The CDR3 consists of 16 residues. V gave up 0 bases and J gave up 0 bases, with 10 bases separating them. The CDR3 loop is CASSLGGSNSNQPQHF. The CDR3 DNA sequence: TGCGCCAGCAGCTTGGGCGGGTCAAATAGCAATCAGCCCCAGCATTTT.

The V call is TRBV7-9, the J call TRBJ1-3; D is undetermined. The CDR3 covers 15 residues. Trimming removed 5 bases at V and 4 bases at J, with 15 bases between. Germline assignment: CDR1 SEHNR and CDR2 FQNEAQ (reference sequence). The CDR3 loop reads CASSRAGEEGNTIYF. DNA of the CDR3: TGTGCCAGCAGCCGCGCGGGAGAGGAAGGAAACACCATATATTTT.

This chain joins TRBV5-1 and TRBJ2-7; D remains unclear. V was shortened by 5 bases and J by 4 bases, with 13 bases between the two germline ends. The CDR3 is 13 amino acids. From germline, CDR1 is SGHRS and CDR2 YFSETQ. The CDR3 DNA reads TGCGCCAGCAGTTCTGGGCAACAATACGAGCAGTACTTC. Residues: CASSSGQQYEQYF.

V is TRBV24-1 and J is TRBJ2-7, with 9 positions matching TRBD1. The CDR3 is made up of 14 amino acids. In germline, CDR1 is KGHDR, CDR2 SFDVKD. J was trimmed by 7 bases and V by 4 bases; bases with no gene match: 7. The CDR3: CATSDHTGGSEQYF. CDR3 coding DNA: TGTGCCACCAGTGACCATACAGGGGGCTCAGAGCAGTACTTC.

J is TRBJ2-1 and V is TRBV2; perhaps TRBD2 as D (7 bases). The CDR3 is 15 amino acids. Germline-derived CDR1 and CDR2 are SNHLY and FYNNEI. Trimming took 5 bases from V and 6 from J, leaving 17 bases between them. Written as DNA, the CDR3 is TGTGCCAGCAGTCTTTGGGGGGGGCGCGGCAATGAGCAGTTCTTC. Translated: CASSLWGGRGNEQFF.

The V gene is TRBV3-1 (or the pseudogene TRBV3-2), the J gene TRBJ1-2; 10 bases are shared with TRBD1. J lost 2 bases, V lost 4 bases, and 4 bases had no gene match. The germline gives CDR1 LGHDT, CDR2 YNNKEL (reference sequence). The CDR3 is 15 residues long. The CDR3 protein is CASSPLDRGNYGYTF. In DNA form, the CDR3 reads TGTGCCAGCAGCCCTCTGGACAGGGGGAACTATGGCTACACCTTC.

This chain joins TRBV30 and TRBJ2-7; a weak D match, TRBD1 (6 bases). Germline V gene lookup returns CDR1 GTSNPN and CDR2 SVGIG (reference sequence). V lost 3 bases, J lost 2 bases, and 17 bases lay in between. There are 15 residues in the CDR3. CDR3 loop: CAWSGGGNVPYEQYF. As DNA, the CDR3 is TGTGCCTGGAGCGGTGGGGGCAACGTGCCCTACGAGCAGTACTTC. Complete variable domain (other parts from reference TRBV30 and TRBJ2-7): SQTIHQWPATLVQPVGSPLSLECTVEGTSNPNLYWYRQAAGRGLQLLFYSVGIGQISSEVPQNLSASRPQDRQFILSSKKLLLSDSGFYLCAWSGGGNVPYEQYFGPGTRLTVT.

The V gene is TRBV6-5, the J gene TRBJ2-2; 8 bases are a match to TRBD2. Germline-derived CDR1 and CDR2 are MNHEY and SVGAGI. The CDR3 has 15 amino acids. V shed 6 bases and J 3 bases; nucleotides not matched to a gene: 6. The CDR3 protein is CASSSGGVDTGELFF. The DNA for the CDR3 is TGTGCCAGCAGCTCGGGAGGGGTCGACACCGGGGAGCTGTTTTTT.

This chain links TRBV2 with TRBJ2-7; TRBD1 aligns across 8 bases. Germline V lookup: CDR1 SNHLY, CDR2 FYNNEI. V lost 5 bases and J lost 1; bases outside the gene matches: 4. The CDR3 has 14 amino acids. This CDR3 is CASSTDRGSYEQYF. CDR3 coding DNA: TGTGCCAGCAGTACAGACAGGGGTTCCTACGAGCAGTACTTC.